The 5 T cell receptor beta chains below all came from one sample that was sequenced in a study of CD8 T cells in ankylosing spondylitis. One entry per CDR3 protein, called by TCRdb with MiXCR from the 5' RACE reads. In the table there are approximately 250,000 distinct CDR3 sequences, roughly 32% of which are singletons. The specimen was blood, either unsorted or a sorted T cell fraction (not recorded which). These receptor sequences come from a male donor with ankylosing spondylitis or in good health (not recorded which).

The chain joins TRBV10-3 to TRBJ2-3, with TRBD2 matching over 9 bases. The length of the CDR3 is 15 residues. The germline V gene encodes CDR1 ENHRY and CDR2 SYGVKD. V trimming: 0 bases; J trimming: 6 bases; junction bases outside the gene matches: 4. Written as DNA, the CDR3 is TGTGCCATCAGTGAGTCGTCCAGCGGGGGGGATACGCAGTATTTT. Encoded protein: CAISESSSGGDTQYF.

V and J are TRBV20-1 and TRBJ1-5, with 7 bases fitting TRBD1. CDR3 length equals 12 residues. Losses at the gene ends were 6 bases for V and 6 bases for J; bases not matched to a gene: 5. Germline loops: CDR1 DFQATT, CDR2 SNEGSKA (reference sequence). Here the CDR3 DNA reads TGCAGTGCGGGGACAGTAGGTCAGCCCCAGCATTTT. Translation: CSAGTVGQPQHF.

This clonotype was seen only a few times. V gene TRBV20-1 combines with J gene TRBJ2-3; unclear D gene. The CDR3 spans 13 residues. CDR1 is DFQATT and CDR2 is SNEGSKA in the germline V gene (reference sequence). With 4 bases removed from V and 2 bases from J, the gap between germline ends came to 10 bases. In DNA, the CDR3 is TGCAGTGCTAAAACCCTTACCACAGATACGCAGTATTTT. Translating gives CSAKTLTTDTQYF.

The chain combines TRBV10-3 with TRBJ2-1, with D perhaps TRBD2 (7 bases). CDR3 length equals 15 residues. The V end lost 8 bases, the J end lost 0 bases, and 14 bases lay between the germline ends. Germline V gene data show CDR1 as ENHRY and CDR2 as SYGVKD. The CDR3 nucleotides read TGTGCCATCTGGGCGGGGGCCTCCTCCTACAATGAGCAGTTCTTC. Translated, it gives CAIWAGASSYNEQFF.

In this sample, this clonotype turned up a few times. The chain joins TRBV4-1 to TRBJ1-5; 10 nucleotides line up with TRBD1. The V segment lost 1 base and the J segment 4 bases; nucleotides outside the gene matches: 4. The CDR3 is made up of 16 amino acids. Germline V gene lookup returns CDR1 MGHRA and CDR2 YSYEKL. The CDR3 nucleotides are TGCGCCAGCAGCCAAGGACAGGGGGCGGCGAATCAGCCCCAGCATTTT. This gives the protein CASSQGQGAANQPQHF.